This TCR beta chain was identified during a study of identical twins. Study-level results: Models predicted less out-of-frame TCR alpha sharing in monozygotic twins than was found. Among out-of-frame alpha sequences shared by twins, low generation probability occurred in excess.

Template switching supplied a universal primer site; unique molecular identifiers were carried on the cDNA. Using its own MiXCR run on the 5' RACE reads, TCRdb lists one record per CDR3 protein. Among 200,000 to 300,000 distinct CDR3 sequences, 10% to 13% were seen once, and the ten largest hold 9% to 10%. This clonotype was recorded many times. Its cognate antigen is unknown. The CDR3 loop spans 15 amino acids. J was trimmed by 3 bases and V by 2 bases; bases with no gene match: 4. Germline CDR1 reads SGHRS; CDR2 reads YFSETQ. Healthy Caucasians, and only they, were the donors. Material: memory T cells sorted from blood. The V and J genes are TRBV5-1 and TRBJ2-3; 9 bases are a match to TRBD1. The source is a man aged 45-65 years in good health. In DNA form, the CDR3 reads TGCGCCAGCAGCTTTGGGGACAGGGATACAGATACGCAGTATTTT. The encoded protein is CASSFGDRDTDTQYF. The full variable domain, completed using reference TRBV5-1 and TRBJ2-3, is KAGVTQTPRYLIKTRGQQVTLSCSPISGHRSVSWYQQTPGQGLQFLFEYFSETQRNKGNFPGRFSGRQFSNSRSEMNVSTLELGDSALYLCASSFGDRDTDTQYFGPGTRLTVL.